The sequence of this T cell receptor (beta chain) was determined in a study of T cells after yellow fever vaccination. Template-switching 5'RACE yielded the TCR cDNA; a universal primer site and UMIs were added in the process. Each CDR3 protein gets one entry after TCRdb re-called the 5' RACE reads with MiXCR. The table records just over 250,000 distinct CDR3 sequences, roughly 5.6% of them present only once. Deletions cut 7 bases from V and 4 bases from J, with 5 bases between. This CDR3 spans 11 amino acids. The germline CDR1 and CDR2 sequences are SNHLY and FYNNEI. This clonotype showed up just a few times.

The chain has TRBV2 and TRBJ2-1; D is unclear. Sequenced here: CD4+ T cells sorted from PBMCs, sampled on the day of the yellow fever booster vaccination. The receptor was derived from a man aged 18 to 35 who received the YFV17D yellow fever vaccine. CDR3 amino acids: CASTVYNEQFF. The DNA of the CDR3 is TGTGCCAGCACAGTGTACAATGAGCAGTTCTTC. The full variable domain, rest sourced from reference TRBV2 and TRBJ2-1, is EPEVTQTPSHQVTQMGQEVILRCVPISNHLYFYWYRQILGQKVEFLVSFYNNEISEKSEIFDDQFSVERPDGSNFTLKIRSTKLEDSAMYFCASTVYNEQFFGPGTRLTVL.